The rows below give T cell receptor beta chains drawn from one sample of a study of T cell repertoires in cytomegalovirus infection. TCRdb analysed the reads with MiXCR anew, one entry per CDR3 protein. This sample has 370,000 or so distinct CDR3 sequences, with about 34% found just once. For these TCRs, the target antigens are not known. The starting material was cultured PBMCs, obtained from culture after CMV antigen stimulation. Receptors were obtained from a human donor in good health (CMV status not recorded). Some clones in this sample may be carry-over from other donors' samples. The CDR3 runs from the conserved cysteine through the conserved F or W. A D gene is named only where the DNA matches it firmly. Clone size appears in some rows only: once, few, many, or a class for an expanded clone.

D	V	size	J	DNA	CDR3
-	TRBV9	many	TRBJ2-3	TGTGCCAGCAGCGTAGCCAGCCCAGATACGCAGTATTTT	CASSVASPDTQYF
-	TRBV10-3	few	TRBJ2-3	TGTGCCATCAGTGAGGGTGCGGGCACAGATACGCAGTATTTT	CAISEGAGTDTQYF
TRBD2	TRBV12-3/TRBV12-4	-	TRBJ2-7	TGTGCCAGCAGTTTGGGCGGGAGGGGCTCCGAGCAGTACTTC	CASSLGGRGSEQYF
TRBD2	TRBV11-1	many	TRBJ2-1	TGTGCCAGCAGCCTCGGCCAGCGGGGACCCTACAATGAGCAGTTCTTC	CASSLGQRGPYNEQFF
-	TRBV12-3/TRBV12-4	-	TRBJ1-1	TGTGCCAGCAGTCCCTCGATATTAAGTACTGAAGCTTTCTTT	CASSPSILSTEAFF
TRBD2	TRBV9	-	TRBJ2-5	TGTGCCAGCAGCGTAGGGGTCCAACTAGCGGCGTACCAAGAGACCCAGTACTTC	CASSVGVQLAAYQETQYF
TRBD2	TRBV7-6	few	TRBJ2-5	TGTGCCAGCAGCCCGGGGACTAGCGGCTACATGTCCCAAGAGACCCAGTACTTC	CASSPGTSGYMSQETQYF
-	TRBV5-6	few	TRBJ2-5	TGTGCCAGCAGCCCCGACGCGTCTAGCGCAACGCAAGAGACCCAGTACTTC	CASSPDASSATQETQYF
-	TRBV12-3/TRBV12-4	few	TRBJ2-3	TGTGCCAGCAGTCGTATGGAAGACACAGATACGCAGTATTTT	CASSRMEDTDTQYF
-	TRBV4-1	-	TRBJ2-2	TGCGCCAGCAGCCAAGTCGCCAAGGGCACCGGGGAGCTGTTTTTT	CASSQVAKGTGELFF
-	TRBV7-6	many	TRBJ2-3	TGTGCCAGCAGCCACGGTCGGGAATCCGTCACAGATACGCAGTATTTT	CASSHGRESVTDTQYF
-	TRBV19	-	TRBJ1-5	TGTGCCAGTAGTATCTTATATCAGCCCCAGCATTTT	CASSILYQPQHF
-	TRBV5-6	-	TRBJ2-1	TGTGCCAGCAGCTTGGGATTAGCTAGCAATGAGCAGTTCTTC	CASSLGLASNEQFF
TRBD1	TRBV28	-	TRBJ1-1	TGTGCCAGCTTGACAGGGTCGTTGAACACTGAAGCTTTCTTT	CASLTGSLNTEAFF
-	TRBV28	-	TRBJ1-1	TGTGCCAGCAGTTCAGGGTTGGGGAACACTGAAGCTTTCTTT	CASSSGLGNTEAFF
TRBD2	TRBV20-1	-	TRBJ2-7	TGCAGTGCTCGACGGGGACTAGCGGGAAAGTTCGAGCAGTACTTC	CSARRGLAGKFEQYF
TRBD2	TRBV5-1	-	TRBJ2-1	TGCGCCAGCAGCATCACTAGCGGGAGGACCAATGAGCAGTTCTTC	CASSITSGRTNEQFF
TRBD2	TRBV7-2	many	TRBJ2-5	TGTGCCAGCAGCTTACGCGCTAGCGGGTTTGAGACCCAGTACTTC	CASSLRASGFETQYF
TRBD2	TRBV4-1	-	TRBJ2-3	TGCGCCAGCAGCCTCAGACTAGCGGGAGGGATTACCACAGATACGCAGTATTTT	CASSLRLAGGITTDTQYF
-	TRBV12-3/TRBV12-4	few	TRBJ1-3	TGTGCCAGCACCGTTGTCTCAGGAGACACCATATATTTT	CASTVVSGDTIYF
TRBD2	TRBV7-2	-	TRBJ2-7	TGTGCCAGCAGCCGACTAGCGGGAGAATACGAGCTGTACTTC	CASSRLAGEYELYF
TRBD1	TRBV19	-	TRBJ2-5	TGTGCCAGTAGTGTCGGACAGGGGGCTGGAGAGACCCAGTACTTC	CASSVGQGAGETQYF
TRBD1	TRBV28	-	TRBJ2-7	TGTGCCAGCAGTTCCCCGCGACAGGGGTACGAGCAGTACTTC	CASSSPRQGYEQYF
TRBD2	TRBV7-3	-	TRBJ2-3	TGTGCCAGCAGCCCCCTAGCGGGACGGACAGATACGCAGTATTTT	CASSPLAGRTDTQYF
-	TRBV2	few	TRBJ2-4	TGTGCCAGCAGTGAGGCCCTAGCCAAAAACATTCAGTACTTC	CASSEALAKNIQYF
-	TRBV6-5	few	TRBJ1-1	TGTGCCAGCAGTTGGGAGGGGGAGAACACTGAAGCTTTCTTT	CASSWEGENTEAFF
-	TRBV12-3/TRBV12-4	-	TRBJ2-3	TGTGCCAGCAGTTTATTCGGGGGAAGTCAGTATTTT	CASSLFGGSQYF
TRBD2	TRBV2	few	TRBJ2-1	TGTGCCAGCAGTGACAGCGGGAGTGTATACAATGAGCAGTTCTTC	CASSDSGSVYNEQFF
TRBD2	TRBV11-2	-	TRBJ2-2	TGTGCCAGCAGCAGCCCTAGCGGGAGAACGGCCGGGGAGCTGTTTTTT	CASSSPSGRTAGELFF
-	TRBV5-4	few	TRBJ2-5	TGTGCCAGCAGATTTGGGGCTGGAGAGACCCAGTACTTC	CASRFGAGETQYF
-	TRBV12-5	few	TRBJ1-2	TGTGCTAGTGGTTTGGTCCAGGGAGGCGCTGGCTACACCTTC	CASGLVQGGAGYTF
TRBD1	TRBV27	-	TRBJ1-2	TGTGCCAGCAGTTTGGGTAGGGGGCGCAACTATGGCTACACCTTC	CASSLGRGRNYGYTF
-	TRBV11-3	-	TRBJ2-5	TGTGCCAGCAGCTTAGGGACAGCGGAGACCCAGTACTTC	CASSLGTAETQYF
TRBD2	TRBV7-6	many	TRBJ2-1	TGTGCCAGCAGCTTAGGGACTAGCGGAGGGGATGAGCAGTTCTTC	CASSLGTSGGDEQFF
-	TRBV7-9	-	TRBJ1-1	TGTGCCAGCAGCTTCGGTGCAGGGGTGAACACTGAAGCTTTCTTT	CASSFGAGVNTEAFF
TRBD1	TRBV4-1	-	TRBJ2-4	TGCGCCAGCAGCCAGGACAGGGGCTTAGCCAAAAACATTCAGTACTTC	CASSQDRGLAKNIQYF
-	TRBV14	-	TRBJ1-4	TGTGCCAGCAGCCTCATGAGGGGGACTAATGAAAAACTGTTTTTT	CASSLMRGTNEKLFF
-	TRBV28	-	TRBJ1-2	TGTGCCAGCAGTACCGGACAGATATATGGCTACACCTTC	CASSTGQIYGYTF
-	TRBV10-3	-	TRBJ2-2	TGTGCCATCCTCGTGGAGGAAGGGACCGGGGAGCTGTTTTTT	CAILVEEGTGELFF
-	TRBV6-2/TRBV6-3	few	TRBJ2-1	TGTGCCAGCAGTTACTCGATTCACGGGGAGAGCTCCTACAATGAGCAGTTCTTC	CASSYSIHGESSYNEQFF
TRBD1	TRBV20-1	once	TRBJ1-1	TGCAGTGCCCCCGACAGGGGTGGCACTGAAGCTTTCTTT	CSAPDRGGTEAFF
TRBD1	TRBV27	-	TRBJ1-2	TGTGCCAGCAGTTTTGGGGACAGGGAGGGTGGCTACACCTTC	CASSFGDREGGYTF
-	TRBV24-1	-	TRBJ1-2	TGTGCCACCAGTGAGGGAAATAACTATGGCTACACCTTC	CATSEGNNYGYTF
TRBD1	TRBV7-2	many	TRBJ1-1	TGTGCCAGCAGCCCCCAACAGGGGGCCATGAACACTGAAGCTTTCTTT	CASSPQQGAMNTEAFF
TRBD1	TRBV7-2	few	TRBJ1-6	TGTGCCAGCAGCGCGACAGGGGGGAATTCACCCCTCCACTTT	CASSATGGNSPLHF
-	TRBV2	-	TRBJ1-5	TGTGCCAGCAGTGAAGCGCAGGTTCGGGGGCGCAGAAGCAATCAGCCCCAGCATTTT	CASSEAQVRGRRSNQPQHF
TRBD1	TRBV7-8	many	TRBJ1-4	TGTGCCAGCAGCTTAGGACAGGGGGCAAATGAAAAACTGTTTTTT	CASSLGQGANEKLFF
-	TRBV28	few	TRBJ2-7	TGTGCCAGCAGTTCGGACTTTCTCTCCTACGAGCAGTACTTC	CASSSDFLSYEQYF
TRBD2	TRBV20-1	few	TRBJ2-1	TGCAGTGCTACAGCCACTAGCGGGAGGGCCTGGAATGAGCAGTTCTTC	CSATATSGRAWNEQFF
TRBD2	TRBV12-5	few	TRBJ2-4	TGTGCTAGTGGTTTGGTGCGAGCGGGAGGCGACAAAAACATTCAGTACTTC	CASGLVRAGGDKNIQYF
-	TRBV4-1	few	TRBJ2-6	TGCGCCAGCAGCCCAACAGGGACGACCGGGGCCAACGTCCTGACTTTC	CASSPTGTTGANVLTF
TRBD2	TRBV4-3	-	TRBJ2-2	TGCGCCAGCAGCCAAGATGGACTAGCGGGAGACACCGGGGAGCTGTTTTTT	CASSQDGLAGDTGELFF
-	TRBV29-1	-	TRBJ2-7	TGCAGCGTTGGGACACGTCTCTCCTACGAGCAGTACTTC	CSVGTRLSYEQYF
-	TRBV7-8	-	TRBJ1-2	TGTGCCAGCAGCGACGAATATAACTATGGCTACACCTTC	CASSDEYNYGYTF
TRBD2	TRBV6-6	-	TRBJ2-5	TGTGCCAGCAGTTACTCGACTAGCGGCGGAGAGACCCAGTACTTC	CASSYSTSGGETQYF
TRBD1	TRBV7-2	once	TRBJ1-1	TGTGCCAGCAGCTTTCCACAGGGGGCGCACACTGAAGCTTTCTTT	CASSFPQGAHTEAFF
-	TRBV7-9	-	TRBJ2-5	-	CASSFFGQLQETQHF
TRBD2	TRBV6-6	-	TRBJ2-1	TGTGCCAGCAGTGTCGACCGGGGACTAGCGGGAGGTCTGGGGAATGAGCAGTTCTTC	CASSVDRGLAGGLGNEQFF
-	TRBV18	-	TRBJ2-3	TGTGCCAGCTCACCTATTACTAGCACAGATACGCAGTATTTT	CASSPITSTDTQYF